This T cell receptor (beta chain) was identified during a study of control samples from healthy donors and cancer patients. Only in-frame clones appear in the TCRdb table, and some are missing; sequencing was by immunoSEQ multiplex PCR. The sample includes fewer than 85,000 clones, 85% to 95% of them seen just once. Looked up from germline, CDR1 is MDHEN and CDR2 is SYDVKM. CDR3 size: 12 residues. V was trimmed by 6 bases and J by 2 bases, leaving 7 bases between them. The TCR originated in a woman aged 55-75 years in good health. The chain recombines TRBV28 with TRBJ1-2; D gene ambiguous. Sequenced material: blood. CDR3 sequence reads: CASSYSNYGYTF. CDR3 DNA sequence: TGTGCCAGCAGCTACAGCAACTATGGCTACACCTTC.